The clone carrying this TCR beta chain has a single count. The data are from a study of blood T cell repertoires in COVID-19. Whole-study context: In each case, the material was cDNA or gDNA derived from T cells, B-cell-depleted T cells, or PBMCs.

Original processing notes: The assay estimated nucleated cells by amplifying reference gene primers. The repertoire was sequenced with immunoSEQ multiplex PCR; TCRdb's copy has only in-frame clones and lacks some. V, J and clone size were drawn from that table, and D and trimming were deduced from the DNA. This sample carries under 200,000 clones, around 87% of them seen once, and the ten largest clones take about 0.6%. CDR1 is LGHDT, CDR2 YNNKEL, per germline (reference sequence). This CDR3 comprises 17 residues. Trimming removed 4 bases from V and 7 bases from J; junction bases left unmatched: 12. Followed longitudinally, the Seattle patients had been enrolled during active infection.

Material: peripheral blood. This chain connects TRBV3-1 (or the pseudogene TRBV3-2) to TRBJ2-1; 11 nucleotides align to TRBD2. This receptor was obtained from a man in his 60s with COVID-19, enrolled during active disease. CDR3 loop: CASSLCPLAGGYNEQFF. CDR3 nucleotides: TGTGCCAGCAGCCTTTGTCCCCTAGCGGGAGGATATAATGAGCAGTTCTTC.